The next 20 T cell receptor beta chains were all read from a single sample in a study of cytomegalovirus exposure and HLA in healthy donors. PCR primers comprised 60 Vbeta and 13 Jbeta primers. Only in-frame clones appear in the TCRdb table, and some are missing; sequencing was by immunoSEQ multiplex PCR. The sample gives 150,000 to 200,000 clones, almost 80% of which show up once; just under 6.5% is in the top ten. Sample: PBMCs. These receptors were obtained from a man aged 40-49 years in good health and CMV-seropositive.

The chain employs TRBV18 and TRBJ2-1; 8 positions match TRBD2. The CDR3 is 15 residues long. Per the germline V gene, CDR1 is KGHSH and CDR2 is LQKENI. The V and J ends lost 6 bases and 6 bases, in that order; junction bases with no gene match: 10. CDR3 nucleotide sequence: TGTGCCAGCTCCCCGGGGAGCGGGAGAGTCAATGAGCAGTTCTTC. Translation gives CASSPGSGRVNEQFF.

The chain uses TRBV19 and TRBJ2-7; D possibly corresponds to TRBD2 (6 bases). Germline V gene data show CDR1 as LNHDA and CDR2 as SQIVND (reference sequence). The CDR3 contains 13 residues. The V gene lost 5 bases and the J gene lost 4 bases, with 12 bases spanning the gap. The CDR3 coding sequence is TGTGCCAGTAGTCCCCCCAGCGGGTACGAGCAGTACTTC. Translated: CASSPPSGYEQYF.

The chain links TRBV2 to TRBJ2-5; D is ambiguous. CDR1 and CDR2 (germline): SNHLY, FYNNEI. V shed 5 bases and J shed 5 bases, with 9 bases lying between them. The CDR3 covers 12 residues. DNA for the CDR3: TGTGCCAGCAGTTATAGCTTGGAGACCCAGTACTTC. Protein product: CASSYSLETQYF.

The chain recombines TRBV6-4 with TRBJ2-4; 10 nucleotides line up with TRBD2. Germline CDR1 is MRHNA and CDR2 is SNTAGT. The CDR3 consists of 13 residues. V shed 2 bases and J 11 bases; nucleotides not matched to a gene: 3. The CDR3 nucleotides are TGTGCCAGCAGTGACGAAGCGGGAGGGGTTCAGTACTTC. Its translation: CASSDEAGGVQYF.

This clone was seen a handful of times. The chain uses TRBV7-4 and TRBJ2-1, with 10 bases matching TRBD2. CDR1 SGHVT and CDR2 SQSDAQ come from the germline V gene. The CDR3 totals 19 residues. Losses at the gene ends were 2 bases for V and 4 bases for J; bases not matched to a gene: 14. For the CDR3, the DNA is TGTGCCAGCAGCTTACACCAGGGGGCTAGCGGGAGAGATTACAATGAGCAGTTCTTC. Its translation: CASSLHQGASGRDYNEQFF.

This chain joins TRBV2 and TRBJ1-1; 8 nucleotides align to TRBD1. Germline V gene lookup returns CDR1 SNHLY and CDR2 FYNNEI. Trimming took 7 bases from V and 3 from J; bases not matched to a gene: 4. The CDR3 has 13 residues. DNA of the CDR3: TGTGCCAGCACGGGACAGGTCCACACTGAAGCTTTCTTT. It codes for CASTGQVHTEAFF.

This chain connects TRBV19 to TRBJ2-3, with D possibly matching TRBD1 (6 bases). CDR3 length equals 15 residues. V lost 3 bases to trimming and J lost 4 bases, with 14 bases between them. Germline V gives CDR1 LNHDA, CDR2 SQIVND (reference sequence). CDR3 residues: CASSMGAGRSDTQYF. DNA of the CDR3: TGTGCCAGTAGTATGGGGGCAGGGCGTTCAGATACGCAGTATTTT.

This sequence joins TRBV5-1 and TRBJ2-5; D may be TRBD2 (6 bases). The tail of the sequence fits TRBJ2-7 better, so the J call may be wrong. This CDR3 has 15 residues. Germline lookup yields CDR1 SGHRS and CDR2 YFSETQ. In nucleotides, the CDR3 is TGCGCCAGCAGCTCGAACCCTAGCGCCTTCTACGAGCAGTACTTC. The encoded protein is CASSSNPSAFYEQYF.

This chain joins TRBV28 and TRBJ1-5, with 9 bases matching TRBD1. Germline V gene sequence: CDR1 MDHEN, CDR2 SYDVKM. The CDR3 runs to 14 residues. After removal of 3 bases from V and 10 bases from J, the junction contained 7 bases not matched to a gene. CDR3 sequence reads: CASSLRDRAPPQHF. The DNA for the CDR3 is TGTGCCAGCAGTTTGCGGGACAGGGCCCCCCCCCAGCATTTT.

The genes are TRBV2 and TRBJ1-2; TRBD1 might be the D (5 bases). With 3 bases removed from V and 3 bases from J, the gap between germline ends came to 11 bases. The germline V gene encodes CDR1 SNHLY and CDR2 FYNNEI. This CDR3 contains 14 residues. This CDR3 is CASSDLWTYYGYTF. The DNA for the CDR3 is TGTGCCAGCAGTGATTTGTGGACATACTATGGCTACACCTTC.

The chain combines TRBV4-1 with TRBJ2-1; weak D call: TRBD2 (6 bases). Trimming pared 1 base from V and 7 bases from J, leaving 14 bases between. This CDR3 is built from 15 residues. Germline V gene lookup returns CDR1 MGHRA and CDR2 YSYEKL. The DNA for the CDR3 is TGCGCCAGCAGCCAAGGCGGGAATCTTATTAATGAGCAGTTCTTC. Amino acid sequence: CASSQGGNLINEQFF.

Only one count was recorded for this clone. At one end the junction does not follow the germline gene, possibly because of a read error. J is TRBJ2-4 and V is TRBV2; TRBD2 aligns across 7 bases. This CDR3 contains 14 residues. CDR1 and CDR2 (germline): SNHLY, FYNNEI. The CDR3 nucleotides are TGTGCCAGCAGTCCAAGCGGGATGAGGAACAGTCAGTACTTC. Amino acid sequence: CASSPSGMRNSQYF.

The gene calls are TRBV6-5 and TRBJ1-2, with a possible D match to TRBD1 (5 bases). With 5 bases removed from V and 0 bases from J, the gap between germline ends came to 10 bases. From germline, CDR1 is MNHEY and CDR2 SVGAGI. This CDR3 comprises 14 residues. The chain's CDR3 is CASSGGRANYGYTF. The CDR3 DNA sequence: TGTGCCAGCAGTGGGGGGAGAGCTAACTATGGCTACACCTTC.

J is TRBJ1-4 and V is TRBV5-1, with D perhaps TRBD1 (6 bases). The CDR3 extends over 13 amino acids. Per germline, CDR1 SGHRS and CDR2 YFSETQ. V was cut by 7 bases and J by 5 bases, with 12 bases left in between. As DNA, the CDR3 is TGCGCCAGCGGAGAGCAGGGGAATGAAAAACTGTTTTTT. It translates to CASGEQGNEKLFF. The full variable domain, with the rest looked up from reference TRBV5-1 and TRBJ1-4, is KAGVTQTPRYLIKTRGQQVTLSCSPISGHRSVSWYQQTPGQGLQFLFEYFSETQRNKGNFPGRFSGRQFSNSRSEMNVSTLELGDSALYLCASGEQGNEKLFFGSGTQLSVL.

The CDR3 nucleotides are TGTGCCAGCTCCCTGGGACAGAATAATTCACCCCTCCACTTT. Translating it yields CASSLGQNNSPLHF. V usage is TRBV18 and J usage is TRBJ1-6; 7 positions match TRBD1. The ends lost 6 bases at V and 5 bases at J; junction bases unmatched: 4. Germline assignment: CDR1 KGHSH and CDR2 LQKENI. The CDR3 runs to 14 residues.

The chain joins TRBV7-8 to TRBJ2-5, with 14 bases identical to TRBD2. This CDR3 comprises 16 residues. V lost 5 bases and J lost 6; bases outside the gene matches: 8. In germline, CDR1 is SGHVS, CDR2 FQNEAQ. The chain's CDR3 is CASSLGLAGGLKTQYF. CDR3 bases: TGTGCCAGCAGCCTCGGACTAGCGGGAGGTTTGAAGACCCAGTACTTC. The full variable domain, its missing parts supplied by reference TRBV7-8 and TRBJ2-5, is GAGVSQSPRYKVAKRGQDVALRCDPISGHVSLFWYQQALGQGPEFLTYFQNEAQLDKSGLPSDRFFAERPEGSVSTLKIQRTQQEDSAVYLCASSLGLAGGLKTQYFGPGTRLLVL.

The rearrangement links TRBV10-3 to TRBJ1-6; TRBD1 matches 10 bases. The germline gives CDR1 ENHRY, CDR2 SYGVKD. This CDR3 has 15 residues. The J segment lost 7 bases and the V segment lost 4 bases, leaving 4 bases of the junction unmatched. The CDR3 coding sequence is TGTGCCATCAGTGTAACGGGACAGGGGAATTCACCCCTCCACTTT. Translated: CAISVTGQGNSPLHF.

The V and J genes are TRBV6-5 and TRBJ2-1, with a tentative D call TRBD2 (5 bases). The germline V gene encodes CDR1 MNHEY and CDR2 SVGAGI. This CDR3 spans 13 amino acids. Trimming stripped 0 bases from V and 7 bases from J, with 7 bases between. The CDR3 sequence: CASSYSGSNEQFF. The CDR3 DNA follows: TGTGCCAGCAGTTACTCAGGGAGTAATGAGCAGTTCTTC.

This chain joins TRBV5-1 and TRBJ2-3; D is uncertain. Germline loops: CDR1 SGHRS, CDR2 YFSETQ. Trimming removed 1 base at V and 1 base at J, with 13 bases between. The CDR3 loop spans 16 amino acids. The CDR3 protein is CASSLKDQSGTDTQYF. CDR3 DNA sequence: TGCGCCAGCAGCTTGAAAGATCAAAGCGGCACAGATACGCAGTATTTT.

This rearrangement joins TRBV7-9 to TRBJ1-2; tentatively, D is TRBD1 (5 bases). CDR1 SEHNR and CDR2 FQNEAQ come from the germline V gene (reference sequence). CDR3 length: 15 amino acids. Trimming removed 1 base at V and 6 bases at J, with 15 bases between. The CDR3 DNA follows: TGTGCCAGCAGCTTAGAGTCGGGCAGGGCGGATGGCTACACCTTC. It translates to CASSLESGRADGYTF.